The clone carrying this TCR beta chain occurred many times. The data were taken from a study of Graves' ophthalmopathy and Graves' hyperthyroidism. Study information: Ahead of any treatment, peripheral blood was obtained at the initial diagnosis.

The TCR beta CDR3 regions underwent amplification from RNA transcripts. Second-round multiplex PCR came after first-round RT-PCR with HTBI primers. MiXCR, run by TCRdb on the multiplex PCR reads, gives a single entry per CDR3 protein. The sample has hundreds of thousands of distinct CDR3 sequences; over 20% are singletons. Germline assignment: CDR1 DFQATT and CDR2 SNEGSKA (reference sequence). This CDR3 has 13 amino acids. V lost 6 bases to trimming and J lost 0 bases; unmatched junction nucleotides: 2. The authors enrolled newly diagnosed hyperthyroidism patients aged 18 to 65 with under 2 months' duration.

This chain links TRBV20-1 with TRBJ1-5; 7 bases line up with TRBD1. This clonotype was sampled from a woman between 18 and 29 years old with stable Graves' hyperthyroidism. Material for sequencing was peripheral blood. CDR3 DNA sequence: TGCAGTGCCAGGACAGGTAGCAATCAGCCCCAGCATTTT. Its protein product is CSARTGSNQPQHF.